The rows below give T cell receptor beta chains drawn from one sample of a study of blood T cell repertoires in COVID-19. Sequenced by immunoSEQ multiplex PCR; TCRdb stores in-frame clones only, minus some. Of around 250,000 clones detected, around 81% appear once; the ten largest clones hold approximately 2%. Sequencing was performed on peripheral blood. These receptors all stem from a man aged 30 to 45 who had recovered from COVID-19. Each CDR3 is given with its conserved first and last residue. D genes are given only for firm matches. Clone size is given for some rows only: seen once, a few or many times, or a class if the clone is expanded.

d_gene	v_gene	j_gene	abundance	CDR3nt	CDR3aa
-	TRBV2	TRBJ1-1	few	TGTGCCAGCAGTGTCCCGCGGGGCGGGACCACTGAAGCTTTCTTT	CASSVPRGGTTEAFF
-	TRBV7-9	TRBJ2-5	-	TGTGCCAGCACAGGGGAAGAGACCCAGTACTTC	CASTGEETQYF
TRBD1	TRBV29-1	TRBJ2-1	-	TGCAGCGTCGACCGACAGGGGGTTGGTGAGCAGTTCTTC	CSVDRQGVGEQFF
-	TRBV5-6	TRBJ2-1	-	TGTGCCAGCAGCTTGACGACTTCCTCCAATGAGCAGTTCTTC	CASSLTTSSNEQFF
-	TRBV18	TRBJ2-7	-	TGTGCCAGCTCACCTACGGGAGACGAGCAGTACTTC	CASSPTGDEQYF
-	TRBV6-5	TRBJ2-2	-	TGTGCCAGCAGCCTACAGGGCACCGGGGAGCTGTTTTTT	CASSLQGTGELFF
-	TRBV6-5	TRBJ1-2	-	TGTGCCAGCAGGCCCCTGGGCAACTATGGCTACACCTTC	CASRPLGNYGYTF
-	TRBV5-1	TRBJ1-3	-	TGCGCCAGCAGCTTGTCGGGGAATGGAAACACCATATATTTT	CASSLSGNGNTIYF
TRBD1	TRBV2	TRBJ2-7	once	TGTGCCAGCAGTCGGGACAGATCCTACGAGCAGTACTTC	CASSRDRSYEQYF
-	TRBV7-3	TRBJ2-3	-	TGTGCCAGCAGCTTAACACATTCGGATACGCAGTATTTT	CASSLTHSDTQYF
-	TRBV12-3/TRBV12-4	TRBJ1-1	-	TGTGCCAGCAGTCAGGGGAACACTGAAGCTTTCTTT	CASSQGNTEAFF
TRBD1	TRBV6-1	TRBJ1-2	-	TGTGCCAGCAGTGAAGATAGGACAGGGTTCTTTGGCTACACCTTC	CASSEDRTGFFGYTF
-	TRBV3-1/TRBV3-2	TRBJ2-3	-	TGTGCCAGCAGCCAAGATTATCTTTCGGCGGCCACTAGCACAGATACGCAGTATTTT	CASSQDYLSAATSTDTQYF
-	TRBV12-3/TRBV12-4	TRBJ1-2	few	TGTGCCAGCAGTTTAGTTCAGGACTATGGCTACACCTTC	CASSLVQDYGYTF
-	TRBV5-1	TRBJ1-2	once	TGCGCCAGCAGCTTGACCCCCTCCAGGGACAAGAGAGGCTACACCTTC	CASSLTPSRDKRGYTF
TRBD1	TRBV5-4	TRBJ2-5	many	TGTGCCAGCAGCGCCGGACAGGGGAGGGGTTCCCAGTACTTC	CASSAGQGRGSQYF
-	TRBV7-8	TRBJ2-1	-	TGTGCCAGCAGCCTCCAGGGGGAGCAGTTCTTC	CASSLQGEQFF
TRBD1	TRBV27	TRBJ1-2	-	TGTGCCAGCAGTTTAGGGGGACAGGGGGCATTTGGCTACACCTTC	CASSLGGQGAFGYTF
TRBD2	TRBV7-8	TRBJ2-2	-	TGTGCCACAAGCGGGGGGGCAAGCACCGGGGAGCTGTTTTTT	CATSGGASTGELFF
TRBD2	TRBV19	TRBJ2-7	-	TGTGCCAGTAGTAGAGGTTTAGCGGGGACCTACGAGCAGTACTTC	CASSRGLAGTYEQYF
-	TRBV3-1/TRBV3-2	TRBJ2-3	few	TGTGCCAGCAGAAGCGGGACAGATACGCAGTATTTT	CASRSGTDTQYF
TRBD1	TRBV5-4	TRBJ1-1	-	TGTGCCAGCATCAGCACAGGGGGCGGCACTGAAGCTTTCTTT	CASISTGGGTEAFF
-	TRBV28	TRBJ1-5	-	TGTGCCAGCCGCCCGCTTACCGGGCCCCAGCATTTT	CASRPLTGPQHF
-	TRBV2	TRBJ2-1	-	TGTGCCAGCAGTGACGGTCTATTCGGGAATGAGCAGTTCTTC	CASSDGLFGNEQFF
-	TRBV2	TRBJ2-6	-	TGTGCCAGCAGTGAGAACAGGGTCGCAAGCTCTGGGGCCAACGTCCTGACTTTC	CASSENRVASSGANVLTF
TRBD1	TRBV5-4	TRBJ2-5	once	TGTGCCAGCAGCTCCCTTCAGGGACAGCTACAAGAGACCCAGTACTTC	CASSSLQGQLQETQYF
-	TRBV2	TRBJ1-6	-	TGTGCCGGGGCTCCCAGGGTTCACAATTCACCCCTCCACTTT	CAGAPRVHNSPLHF
TRBD2	TRBV27	TRBJ2-3	-	TGTGCCAGCAGTTTATTTCCCAGCGGGGCAGATACGCAGTATTTT	CASSLFPSGADTQYF
-	TRBV11-2	TRBJ2-5	-	TGTGCCAGCAGCTTAGTGCAGGGAACAGAGACCCAGTACTTC	CASSLVQGTETQYF
TRBD1	TRBV28	TRBJ2-3	-	TGTGCCAGCAGTTCGAGGGGACAGAGGGGGAATACGCAGTATTTT	CASSSRGQRGNTQYF
-	TRBV7-3	TRBJ2-3	-	TGTGCCAGCAGCTTATCGGATGGGGCGGATACGCAGTATTTT	CASSLSDGADTQYF
-	TRBV24-1	TRBJ1-1	-	TGTGCCACCAGTGATGCAGGTTTCACTGAAGCTTTCTTT	CATSDAGFTEAFF
TRBD2	TRBV27	TRBJ2-3	once	TGTGCCAGCAGTACTAGGGGGCGGGGACTAGCGGGGGATTCTACCACAGATACGCAGTATTTT	CASSTRGRGLAGDSTTDTQYF
-	TRBV7-2	TRBJ2-2	-	TGTGCCAGCAGCTTAGCAGTGGCACCTGGCACCGGGGAGCTGTTTTTT	CASSLAVAPGTGELFF
TRBD1	TRBV19	TRBJ1-3	-	TGTGCCAGTAGTATCCCCGGACAGGGGGGAAACACCATATATTTT	CASSIPGQGGNTIYF
-	TRBV3-1/TRBV3-2	TRBJ1-2	-	TGTGCCAGCAGCCAAGAAGGCACAGGGAGCGGCTACACCTTC	CASSQEGTGSGYTF
TRBD1	TRBV7-8	TRBJ2-5	-	TGTGCCAGCAGCTTAGCCGAAGAGGGGGCAGGAGAAGAGACCCAGTACTTC	CASSLAEEGAGEETQYF
-	TRBV21-1	TRBJ1-1	-	TGTGCCAGCAGCAAAGGAGTAAGGGGTGGGAACACTGAAGCTTTCTTT	CASSKGVRGGNTEAFF
-	TRBV15	TRBJ2-4	-	TGTGCCACCAGCAGACCGGGGGCCAAAAACATTCAGTACTTC	CATSRPGAKNIQYF
-	TRBV7-2	TRBJ1-1	-	TGTGCCAGCAGCTTAGAAAGGGTGGGGCGAGCTTTCTTT	CASSLERVGRAFF
-	TRBV12-3/TRBV12-4	TRBJ1-5	-	TGTGCCAGCGGGGGGAGCAATCAGCCCCAGCATTTT	CASGGSNQPQHF
-	TRBV9	TRBJ2-1	once	TGTGCCAGCAGCGTAGCGGGGGACTCCTACAATGAGCAGTTCTTC	CASSVAGDSYNEQFF
-	TRBV28	TRBJ1-4	once	TGTGCCAGCAGTGAGGACAGTGGCTATGAAAAACTGTTTTTT	CASSEDSGYEKLFF
TRBD1	TRBV28	TRBJ2-6	-	TGTGCCAGCAGTCTACAGGGGACAGGGGCCAACGTCCTGACTTTC	CASSLQGTGANVLTF
TRBD2	TRBV10-3	TRBJ2-3	-	TGTGCCATCAGTCCCCATAGCGGGGGGGCTAGCACAGATACGCAGTATTTT	CAISPHSGGASTDTQYF
-	TRBV9	TRBJ2-2	few	TGTGCCAGCAGCGTACCCGGGGGTCCCGGGGAGCTGTTTTTT	CASSVPGGPGELFF
-	TRBV29-1	TRBJ1-2	-	TGCAGCGTTGTAGGGACAAACTATGGCTACACCTTC	CSVVGTNYGYTF
-	TRBV18	TRBJ1-3	-	TGTGCCAGCCAGGAAGGGGCCCGGAGGGACACCATATATTTT	CASQEGARRDTIYF
TRBD2	TRBV18	TRBJ2-6	-	TGTGCCAGCTCAATTGCGGGGGGATATGGATCTGGGGCCAACGTCCTGACTTTC	CASSIAGGYGSGANVLTF
-	TRBV9	TRBJ2-7	-	TGTGCCAGCAGCGTAGAGGACTCCCGTAGTTACGAGCAGTACTTC	CASSVEDSRSYEQYF
-	TRBV2	TRBJ2-2	few	TGTGCCAGCACCCTAGACAGGCTCGCGAACACCGGGGAGCTGTTTTTT	CASTLDRLANTGELFF
TRBD1	TRBV30	TRBJ2-3	-	TGTGCCTGGAGTTCTCCAGCCTGGACAGGATATTTT	CAWSSPAWTGYF
-	TRBV18	TRBJ1-3	few	TGTGCCAGCTCACCGTTAGGGGCGAAGCCTGGAAACACCATATATTTT	CASSPLGAKPGNTIYF
TRBD1	TRBV2	TRBJ1-4	-	TGTGCCAGTGCGAAAGGGGACAGGGTGTACGAAAAACTGTTTTTT	CASAKGDRVYEKLFF
TRBD1	TRBV29-1	TRBJ1-2	-	TGCAGCGTTGAAGTGAGGATAGGGGGCGGTTATGGCTACACCTTC	CSVEVRIGGGYGYTF
-	TRBV9	TRBJ1-2	-	TGTGCCAGCAGACGGACAGAGGGCTACACCTTC	CASRRTEGYTF
-	TRBV6-1	TRBJ2-5	-	TGTGCCAGCAGTGAAGCGAGAGGGAGGGAGACCCAGTACTTC	CASSEARGRETQYF